These T cell receptor beta chains were read from a single sample in a study of CD8 T cells in ankylosing spondylitis. TCRdb called the 5' RACE reads again in MiXCR, with one record for every CDR3 protein. The sample records hundreds of thousands of distinct CDR3 sequences, roughly 20% being singletons. The material sequenced was blood, either unsorted or a sorted T cell fraction (not recorded which). Source of these receptors: a female donor with ankylosing spondylitis or in good health (not recorded which). CDR3s include the opening cysteine and the closing phenylalanine or tryptophan. The D gene is left open where the match is weak. Clone size is not always given. Where it is, it says once, few, many or a class for expanded clones.

d_call,j_call,clone_size,v_call,cdr3_aa,cdr3_nt
-,TRBJ2-3,few,TRBV7-2,CASRSSTDTQYF,TGTGCCAGCAGATCTAGCACAGATACGCAGTATTTT
-,TRBJ2-3,few,TRBV29-1,CSTPGVVADTQYF,TGCAGCACACCCGGGGTCGTAGCAGATACGCAGTATTTT
-,TRBJ2-2,many,TRBV20-1,CSARGAATGELFF,TGCAGTGCTAGAGGAGCTGCGACCGGGGAGCTGTTTTTT
-,TRBJ1-1,few,TRBV28,CLVETAPNTEAFF,TGTTTGGTGGAGACAGCTCCGAACACTGAAGCTTTCTTT
-,TRBJ1-4,few,TRBV30,CAFAEGTSNEKLFF,TGTGCCTTTGCGGAGGGGACTTCTAATGAAAAACTGTTTTTT
-,TRBJ1-1,-,TRBV28,CASRYGQLGKAFF,TGTGCCAGCAGATACGGACAGCTTGGGAAAGCTTTCTTT
-,TRBJ2-1,-,TRBV2,CASRTTVDIGPYNEQFF,TGTGCCAGCAGAACGACTGTCGATATCGGCCCTTACAATGAGCAGTTCTTC
-,TRBJ2-7,-,TRBV19,CASNRPWTVGNTRWHYEQYF,TGTGCCAGTAACCGACCGTGGACAGTAGGGAACACCCGGTGGCACTACGAGCAGTACTTC
-,TRBJ2-1,-,TRBV7-2,CASTTDSRAGQFF,TGTGCCAGCACCACCGACAGCAGGGCAGGGCAGTTCTTC
TRBD2,TRBJ2-3,few,TRBV4-2,CASSQRLAGGTDTQYF,TGTGCCAGCAGCCAAAGACTAGCGGGAGGCACAGATACGCAGTATTTT
-,TRBJ2-7,-,TRBV6-2/TRBV6-3,CASSRLGDEQYF,TGTGCCAGCAGTCGACTGGGAGACGAGCAGTACTTC
TRBD2,TRBJ2-1,-,TRBV9,CASSVMLAGTYNEQFF,TGTGCCAGCAGCGTAATGCTAGCGGGAACCTACAATGAGCAGTTCTTC
TRBD2,TRBJ2-3,few,TRBV7-8,CASSEPGLAGIRAHTDTQYF,TGTGCCAGCAGCGAACCGGGACTAGCGGGGATCCGGGCGCACACAGATACGCAGTATTTT
-,TRBJ2-2,few,TRBV2,CASSDNTGELFF,TGTGCCAGCAGTGATAACACCGGGGAGCTGTTTTTT
-,TRBJ2-2,few,TRBV28,CASTPGPLLNTGELFF,TGTGCCAGCACCCCGGGACCCCTATTGAACACCGGGGAGCTGTTTTTT
TRBD2,TRBJ2-1,-,TRBV9,CASSGLAGVSEQFF,TGTGCCAGCAGTGGACTAGCGGGAGTAAGTGAGCAGTTCTTC
TRBD1,TRBJ1-2,few,TRBV11-1,CASSFTDRGHGYTF,TGTGCCAGCAGCTTCACCGACAGGGGGCATGGCTACACCTTC
-,TRBJ2-7,few,TRBV7-9,CASSKRQDEQYF,TGTGCCAGCAGCAAAAGACAGGACGAGCAGTACTTC
-,TRBJ2-3,-,TRBV12-3/TRBV12-4,CASSLAYLTTSTDTQYF,TGTGCCAGCAGTTTGGCGTATCTAACCACTAGCACAGATACGCAGTATTTT
TRBD2,TRBJ2-1,-,TRBV20-1,CSAPSSGGSYGSYNEQFF,TGCAGTGCCCCATCCAGCGGGGGCTCCTATGGCTCCTACAATGAGCAGTTCTTC
-,TRBJ2-6,-,TRBV4-3,CASSQGATGSGANVLTF,TGCGCCAGCAGCCAAGGGGCTACAGGCTCTGGGGCCAACGTCCTGACTTTC
-,TRBJ1-5,many,TRBV12-3/TRBV12-4,CASSFRANQPQHF,TGTGCCAGCAGTTTTAGGGCCAATCAGCCCCAGCATTTT
-,TRBJ1-1,-,TRBV5-6,CAMGPGRGVTEAFF,TGTGCCATGGGCCCCGGGCGAGGGGTGACTGAAGCTTTCTTT
-,TRBJ1-1,few,TRBV29-1,CSVGRGNTEAFF,TGCAGCGTTGGAAGGGGGAACACTGAAGCTTTCTTT
-,TRBJ2-7,few,TRBV25-1,CASSEYSPSRVGYEQYF,TGTGCCAGCAGTGAATATTCTCCTAGCCGGGTCGGCTACGAGCAGTACTTC
TRBD2,TRBJ2-1,many,TRBV12-3/TRBV12-4,CASSLSGSASYNEQFF,TGTGCCAGCAGCTTAAGCGGGAGCGCCTCCTACAATGAGCAGTTCTTC
-,TRBJ1-4,once,TRBV20-1,CSAPPAGLGDEKLFF,TGCAGTGCCCCTCCGGCGGGCCTAGGTGATGAAAAACTGTTTTTT
TRBD2,TRBJ2-3,once,TRBV11-2,CASSLGGLSSFTDTQYF,TGTGCCAGCAGCTTAGGGGGACTAAGTAGTTTCACAGATACGCAGTATTTT
TRBD2,TRBJ2-3,few,TRBV20-1,CSAILANTDTQYF,TGCAGTGCTATACTAGCGAACACAGATACGCAGTATTTT
-,TRBJ2-1,few,TRBV19,CASREYGVGQGYNEQFF,TGTGCCAGTCGGGAATATGGGGTCGGGCAGGGTTACAATGAGCAGTTCTTC
-,TRBJ1-3,-,TRBV5-1,CASFRDPSGNTIYF,TGCGCCAGTTTCAGGGACCCCTCTGGAAACACCATATATTTT
-,TRBJ2-1,few,TRBV12-3/TRBV12-4,CASTTYREGDNEQFF,TGTGCCAGCACTACTTACCGAGAGGGAGACAATGAGCAGTTCTTC
TRBD2,TRBJ2-1,-,TRBV30,CAWSVARTSGVYNEQFF,TGTGCCTGGAGTGTAGCAAGGACTAGCGGGGTCTACAATGAGCAGTTCTTC
-,TRBJ2-1,-,TRBV5-1,CASSLVQSGNEQFF,TGCGCCAGCAGCTTGGTCCAGAGCGGTAATGAGCAGTTCTTC
TRBD2,TRBJ2-2,-,TRBV7-2,CASSFGRGTGELFF,TGTGCCAGCAGCTTTGGGAGGGGCACCGGGGAGCTGTTTTTT
TRBD1,TRBJ2-2,few,TRBV11-2,CASSATGFVTGELFF,TGTGCCAGCAGTGCGACAGGGTTCGTCACCGGGGAGCTGTTTTTT
TRBD2,TRBJ2-3,-,TRBV20-1,CSAINPSGSINTDTQYF,TGCAGTGCTATTAATCCTAGCGGGAGTATCAACACAGATACGCAGTATTTT
-,TRBJ1-2,few,TRBV6-5,CASKETPYGYTF,TGTGCCAGCAAAGAGACTCCCTATGGCTACACCTTC
-,TRBJ2-5,few,TRBV27,CASSSWGEVTQETQYF,TGTGCCAGCAGTTCGTGGGGGGAGGTAACACAAGAGACCCAGTACTTC
-,TRBJ1-6,-,TRBV5-1,CASSAGTSNSPLHF,TGCGCCAGCAGCGCCGGGACAAGTAATTCACCCCTCCACTTT
-,TRBJ2-1,few,TRBV12-3/TRBV12-4,CASKAYEQFF,TGTGCCAGCAAAGCTTATGAGCAGTTCTTC
-,TRBJ1-1,-,TRBV29-1,CSVGFTGGTEAFF,TGCAGCGTTGGATTTACTGGTGGCACTGAAGCTTTCTTT
-,TRBJ1-3,few,TRBV18,CASSPGISGNTIYF,TGTGCCAGCTCACCAGGGATCTCTGGAAACACCATATATTTT
-,TRBJ2-1,many,TRBV27,CASSLFSVVGNEQFF,TGTGCCAGCAGTTTATTTTCGGTCGTGGGGAATGAGCAGTTCTTC
-,TRBJ2-1,many,TRBV24-1,CATSDRMNSYNEQFF,TGTGCCACCAGTGATAGGATGAACTCCTACAATGAGCAGTTCTTC
TRBD2,TRBJ2-1,-,TRBV12-3/TRBV12-4,CASSFPHLAERNEQFF,TGTGCCAGCAGTTTCCCCCATCTAGCGGAGCGGAATGAGCAGTTCTTC
-,TRBJ2-3,many,TRBV29-1,CSVGRTDTQYF,TGCAGCGTGGGGCGCACAGATACGCAGTATTTT
-,TRBJ1-1,-,TRBV6-1,CASKTEHGLNTEAFF,TGTGCCAGCAAGACCGAACACGGCTTGAACACTGAAGCTTTCTTT
-,TRBJ2-7,-,TRBV27,CASAQGRTSHYEQYF,TGTGCCAGCGCACAAGGGAGGACCAGCCACTACGAGCAGTACTTC